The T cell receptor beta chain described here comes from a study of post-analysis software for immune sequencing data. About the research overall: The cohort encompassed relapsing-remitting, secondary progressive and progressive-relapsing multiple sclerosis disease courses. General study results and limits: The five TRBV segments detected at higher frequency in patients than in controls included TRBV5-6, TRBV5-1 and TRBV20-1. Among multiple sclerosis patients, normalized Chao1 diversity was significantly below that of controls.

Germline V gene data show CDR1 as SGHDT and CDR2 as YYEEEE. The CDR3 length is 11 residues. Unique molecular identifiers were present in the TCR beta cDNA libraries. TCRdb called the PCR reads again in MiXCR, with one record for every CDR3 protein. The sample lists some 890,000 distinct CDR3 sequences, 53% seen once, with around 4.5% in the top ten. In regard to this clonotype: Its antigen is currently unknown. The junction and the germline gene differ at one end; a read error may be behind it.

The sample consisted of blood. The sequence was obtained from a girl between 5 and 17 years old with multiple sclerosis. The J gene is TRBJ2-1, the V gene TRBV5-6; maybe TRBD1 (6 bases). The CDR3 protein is CASSRRDTQFF. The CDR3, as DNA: TGCGCCAGCAGCCGCCGGGACACGCAGTTCTTC. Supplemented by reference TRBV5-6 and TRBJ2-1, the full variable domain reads DAGVTQSPTHLIKTRGQQVTLRCSPKSGHDTVSWYQQALGQGPQFIFQYYEEEERQRGNFPDRFSGHQFPNYSSELNVNALLLGDSALYLCASSRRDTQFFGPGTRLTVL.